The 6 T cell receptor beta chains below come from one sample, sequenced in a study of cytomegalovirus exposure and HLA in healthy donors. The PCR made use of 60 Vbeta and 13 Jbeta primers. Method: immunoSEQ multiplex PCR; TCRdb's copy keeps in-frame clones and lacks some. The table records roughly 100,000 clones, about 64% of them present only once. The sample was PBMCs. These receptors all stem from a female donor in good health and CMV-seronegative.

The J gene is TRBJ1-2, the V gene TRBV7-9, with 8 nucleotides matching TRBD1. After removal of 2 bases from V and 7 bases from J, the junction contained 6 bases not matched to a gene. Germline CDR1 and CDR2: SEHNR and FQNEAQ (reference sequence). CDR3 size: 14 residues. The CDR3, as DNA: TGTGCCAGCAGCTTAATACAGGGGGATGTTGGCTACACCTTC. Translating it yields CASSLIQGDVGYTF.

The rearrangement links TRBV4-1 to TRBJ2-3, with TRBD2 matching 9 bases. V lost 0 bases, J lost 4 bases, and 5 bases stayed unmatched. Germline V gives CDR1 MGHRA, CDR2 YSYEKL. This CDR3 comprises 16 residues. The CDR3 region has the DNA TGCGCCAGCAGCCAAGATCCGCTAGCGGGATCAGATACGCAGTATTTT. It is translated as CASSQDPLAGSDTQYF.

The DNA of the CDR3 is TGTGCCTGGAGTCCAGGGGTTGACCAGCCCCAGCATTTT. Its protein product is CAWSPGVDQPQHF. This rearrangement joins TRBV30 to TRBJ1-5; tentatively, D is TRBD1 (6 bases). Trimming took 2 bases from V and 7 from J, leaving 12 bases between them. The germline gives CDR1 GTSNPN, CDR2 SVGIG (reference sequence). This CDR3 is built from 13 residues.

The rearrangement joins TRBV5-1 to TRBJ2-3; 7 bases are a match to TRBD2. The CDR3 runs to 17 residues. V was pared by 4 bases and J by 6 bases, with 17 bases of the junction left unmatched. Germline V gives CDR1 SGHRS, CDR2 YFSETQ. For the CDR3, the DNA is TGCGCCAGCAGCGCCGGCCGTGGGGGGGGTGCGGGGGATACGCAGTATTTT. Its translation: CASSAGRGGGAGDTQYF. Supplemented by reference TRBV5-1 and TRBJ2-3, the full variable domain reads KAGVTQTPRYLIKTRGQQVTLSCSPISGHRSVSWYQQTPGQGLQFLFEYFSETQRNKGNFPGRFSGRQFSNSRSEMNVSTLELGDSALYLCASSAGRGGGAGDTQYFGPGTRLTVL.

The gene calls are TRBV5-1 and TRBJ2-1; 12 nucleotides line up with TRBD2. The CDR3 consists of 17 residues. Losses at the gene ends were 3 bases for V and 8 bases for J; bases not matched to a gene: 12. Germline V gene lookup returns CDR1 SGHRS and CDR2 YFSETQ. CDR3 loop: CASSSNRLAGDLDEQFF. DNA of the CDR3: TGCGCCAGCAGCTCCAACCGACTAGCGGGAGACCTCGATGAGCAGTTCTTC.

The gene calls are TRBV5-1 and TRBJ1-1; 7 bases align to TRBD1. With 5 bases clipped from V and 11 bases from J, the junction kept 6 bases outside the gene matches. In germline, CDR1 is SGHRS, CDR2 YFSETQ. The CDR3 has 11 amino acids. CDR3 sequence reads: CASRDAGGAFF. The CDR3 coding sequence is TGCGCCAGCAGGGACGCAGGGGGGGCTTTCTTT.